This T cell receptor (beta chain) was retrieved from a study of T cell changes during pregnancy in multiple sclerosis. In germline, CDR1 is MDHEN, CDR2 SYDVKM. V was pared by 7 bases and J by 11 bases, with 6 bases of the junction left unmatched. The CDR3 is 14 amino acids. Sequenced by immunoSEQ multiplex PCR; TCRdb stores in-frame clones only, minus some. The data hold around 62,000 clones, with around 89% observed a single time. This sample comprised peripheral blood, obtained in the first trimester of pregnancy. The source of this sequence is a female donor with multiple sclerosis, enrolled in a pregnancy study. V usage is TRBV28 and J usage is TRBJ2-2; 14 nucleotides line up with TRBD2. The CDR3 DNA reads TGTGCCAGCATTCCGGGACTAGCGGGGGACGAGCTGTTTTTT. Its protein product is CASIPGLAGDELFF.